The 2 T cell receptor beta chains below were found in one sample sequenced in a study of cytomegalovirus exposure and HLA in healthy donors. The protocol was immunoSEQ multiplex PCR, while the TCRdb copy is restricted to in-frame clones and leaves out a portion. In the table there are hundreds of thousands of clones, approximately 84% of which are singletons. The sample comprised PBMCs. These receptors all come from a woman aged 25 to 39 in good health and CMV-seropositive.

This clone was recorded once. The gene calls are TRBV2 and TRBJ2-3; 7 nucleotides align to TRBD2. The CDR3 loop spans 17 amino acids. CDR1 is SNHLY and CDR2 is FYNNEI in the germline V gene. The V gene end was trimmed by 6 bases and the J gene end by 2 bases; junction bases not matched to a gene: 14. Here the CDR3 DNA reads TGTGCCAGCAGCGCCCTGACTAGCTCTGCCGTCACAGATACGCAGTATTTT. Translated, it gives CASSALTSSAVTDTQYF.

V gene TRBV28 combines with J gene TRBJ2-7, with D perhaps matching TRBD2 (5 bases). V gave up 1 base and J gave up 4 bases, with 17 bases separating them. Germline V gene lookup returns CDR1 MDHEN and CDR2 SYDVKM. The CDR3 runs 16 residues. The CDR3 is CASSLYNRIGEYEQYF. The CDR3 DNA reads as TGTGCCAGCAGTTTATACAACCGAATCGGGGAGTACGAGCAGTACTTC.